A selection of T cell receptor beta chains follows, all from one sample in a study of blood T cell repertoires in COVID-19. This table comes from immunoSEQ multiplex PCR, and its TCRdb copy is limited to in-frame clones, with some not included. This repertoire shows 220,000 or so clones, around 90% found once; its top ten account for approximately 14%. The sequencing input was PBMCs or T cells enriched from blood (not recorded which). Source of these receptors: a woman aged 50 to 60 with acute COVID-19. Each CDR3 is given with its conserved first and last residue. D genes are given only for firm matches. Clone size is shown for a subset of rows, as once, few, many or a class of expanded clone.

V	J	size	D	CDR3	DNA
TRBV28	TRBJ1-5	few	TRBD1	CASSRGPSGQGGYRFYNQPQHF	TGTGCCAGCAGTCGTGGGCCTTCGGGACAGGGGGGTTACCGGTTTTACAATCAGCCCCAGCATTTT
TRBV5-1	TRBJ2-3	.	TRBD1	CASSLGQGALDTQYF	TGCGCCAGCAGCTTGGGACAGGGGGCGTTAGATACGCAGTATTTT
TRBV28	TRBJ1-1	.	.	CATMEGHSNTEAFF	TGTGCCACTATGGAAGGACACTCGAACACTGAAGCTTTCTTT
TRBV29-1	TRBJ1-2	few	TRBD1	CSVEDRNRGSYNYGYTF	TGCAGCGTTGAAGATCGAAACAGGGGGTCATATAACTATGGCTACACCTTC
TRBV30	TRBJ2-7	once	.	CAWSGRDYEQYF	TGTGCCTGGAGTGGTCGGGACTACGAGCAGTACTTC
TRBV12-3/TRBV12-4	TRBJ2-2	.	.	CASSSSNTGELFF	TGTGCCAGCAGTTCCTCCAACACCGGGGAGCTGTTTTTT
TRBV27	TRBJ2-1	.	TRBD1	CASSYGQGYNEQFF	TGTGCCAGCAGTTACGGACAGGGCTACAATGAGCAGTTCTTC
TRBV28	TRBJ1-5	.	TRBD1	CASRRGQGHNQPQHF	TGTGCCAGCAGAAGGGGACAGGGCCACAATCAGCCCCAGCATTTT
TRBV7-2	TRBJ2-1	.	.	CASSLAPGLNEQFF	TGTGCCAGCAGCTTAGCGCCAGGTCTTAATGAGCAGTTCTTC
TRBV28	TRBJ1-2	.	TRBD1	CASWSRDRENGYTF	TGTGCCAGCTGGTCCCGGGACAGGGAAAATGGCTACACCTTC
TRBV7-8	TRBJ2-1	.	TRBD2	CASSLDRAGGSYNEQFF	TGTGCCAGCAGCTTAGATCGAGCGGGAGGCTCCTACAATGAGCAGTTCTTC
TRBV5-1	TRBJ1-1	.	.	CASSPGGARTEAFF	TGCGCCAGCAGCCCGGGGGGGGCACGCACTGAAGCTTTCTTT
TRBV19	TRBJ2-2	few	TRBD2	CASTRRSSGRSYVGELFF	TGTGCCAGTACCCGACGCAGTAGCGGGAGATCGTATGTGGGGGAGCTGTTTTTT
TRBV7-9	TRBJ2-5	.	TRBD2	CASSLGRVKQETQYF	TGTGCCAGCAGCTTGGGGAGGGTAAAACAAGAGACCCAGTACTTC
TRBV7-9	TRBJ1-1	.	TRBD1	CASSPGTGAGNTEAFF	TGTGCCAGCAGCCCTGGGACAGGGGCCGGGAACACTGAAGCTTTCTTT
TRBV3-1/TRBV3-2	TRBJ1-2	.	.	CASSQFGGIYGYTF	TGTGCCAGCAGCCAATTCGGGGGGATCTATGGCTACACCTTC
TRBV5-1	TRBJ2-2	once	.	CASSLGGTGELFF	TGCGCCAGCAGCCTAGGGGGCACCGGGGAGCTGTTTTTT
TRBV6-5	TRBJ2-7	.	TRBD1	CASSSGQGTPYEQYF	TGTGCCAGCAGTTCGGGACAGGGCACACCCTACGAGCAGTACTTC
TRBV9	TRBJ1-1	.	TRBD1	CASSPRTGTTEAFF	TGTGCCAGCAGCCCCCGGACAGGGACAACTGAAGCTTTCTTT
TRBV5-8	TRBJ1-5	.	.	CASSRGLVSNQPQHF	TGTGCCAGCAGTCGGGGACTAGTTAGCAATCAGCCCCAGCATTTT
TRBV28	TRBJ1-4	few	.	CASSFGGVTNEKLFF	TGTGCCAGCAGTTTTGGGGGGGTCACTAATGAAAAACTGTTTTTT
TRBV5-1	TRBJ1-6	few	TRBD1	CASSLAVRTGGNSPLHF	TGCGCCAGCAGCTTGGCCGTAAGGACAGGGGGAAATTCACCCCTCCACTTT
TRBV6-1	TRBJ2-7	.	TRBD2	CASSVALAGVSYEQYF	TGTGCCAGCAGTGTCGCTCTAGCGGGGGTCTCCTACGAGCAGTACTTC
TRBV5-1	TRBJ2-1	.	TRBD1	CASSQTLGQTYNEQFF	TGCGCCAGCAGCCAGACCTTGGGACAGACCTACAATGAGCAGTTCTTC
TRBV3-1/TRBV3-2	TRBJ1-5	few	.	CASSQGQGPQHF	TGTGCCAGCAGCCAAGGGCAGGGCCCCCAGCATTTT
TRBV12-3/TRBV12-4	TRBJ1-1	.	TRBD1	CASSRGQVAFF	TGTGCCAGCAGCCGAGGACAGGTAGCTTTCTTT
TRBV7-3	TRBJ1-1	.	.	CASSLTAGEGTEAFF	TGTGCCAGCAGCTTAACGGCGGGGGAGGGCACTGAAGCTTTCTTT
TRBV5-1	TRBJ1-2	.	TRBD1	CASSRGGQGELYGYTF	TGCGCCAGCAGCCGCGGGGGACAGGGGGAACTCTATGGCTACACCTTC
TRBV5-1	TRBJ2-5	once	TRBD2	CASSSGLADGETQYF	TGCGCCAGCAGCTCGGGACTAGCGGACGGAGAGACCCAGTACTTC
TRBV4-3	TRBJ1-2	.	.	CASSSGGTNYGYTF	TGCGCCAGCAGCTCCGGGGGGACTAACTATGGCTACACCTTC
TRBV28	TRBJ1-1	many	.	CASSPFSGLVNTEAFF	TGTGCCAGCAGCCCCTTCTCAGGGTTGGTGAACACTGAAGCTTTCTTT
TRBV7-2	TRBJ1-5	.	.	CASSLGTVTNQPQHF	TGTGCCAGCAGCTTAGGGACAGTTACCAATCAGCCCCAGCATTTT
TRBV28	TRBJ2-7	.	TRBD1	CASSNDRGLYEQYF	TGTGCCAGCAGTAACGACAGGGGTCTCTACGAGCAGTACTTC
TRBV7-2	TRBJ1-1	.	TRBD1	CASSLGTGHTEAFF	TGTGCCAGCAGCTTAGGGACAGGGCATACTGAAGCTTTCTTT
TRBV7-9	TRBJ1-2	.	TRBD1	CASSSGTATNYGYTF	TGTGCCAGCAGCTCAGGGACAGCTACTAACTATGGCTACACCTTC
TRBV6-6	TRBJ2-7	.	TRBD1	CASSYSTGQAYEQYF	TGTGCCAGCAGTTACTCGACAGGACAGGCCTACGAGCAGTACTTC
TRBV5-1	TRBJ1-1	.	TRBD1	CASSLGRDRLNTEAFF	TGCGCCAGCAGCTTGGGGCGGGACAGGTTGAACACTGAAGCTTTCTTT
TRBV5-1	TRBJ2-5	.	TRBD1	CASSTGQGYQETQYF	TGCGCCAGCAGCACGGGACAGGGGTACCAAGAGACCCAGTACTTC
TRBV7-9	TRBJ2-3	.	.	CASSLAASSTDTQYF	TGTGCCAGCAGCTTAGCGGCATCTAGCACAGATACGCAGTATTTT
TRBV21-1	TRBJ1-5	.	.	CASSKSAHDRGTGQPQHF	TGTGCCAGCAGCAAAAGCGCCCACGACAGGGGCACGGGGCAGCCCCAGCATTTT
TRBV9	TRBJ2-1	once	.	CASSVAWGDEQFF	TGTGCCAGCAGCGTAGCTTGGGGGGATGAGCAGTTCTTC
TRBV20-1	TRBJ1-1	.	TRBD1	CSASKGQGYTEAFF	TGCAGTGCCAGTAAGGGACAGGGGTACACTGAAGCTTTCTTT
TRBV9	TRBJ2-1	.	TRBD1	CASSGTGLEQFF	TGTGCCAGCAGCGGGACAGGGCTTGAGCAGTTCTTC
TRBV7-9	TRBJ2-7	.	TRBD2	CASSRWTSASNEQYF	TGTGCCAGCAGCAGATGGACTAGCGCTTCTAACGAGCAGTACTTC
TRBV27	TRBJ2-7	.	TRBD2	CASSTGLVGYEQYF	TGTGCCAGCAGTACAGGACTAGTAGGCTACGAGCAGTACTTC
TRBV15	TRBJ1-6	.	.	CATSRGGGYNSPLHF	TGTGCCACCAGCAGGGGCGGAGGTTATAATTCACCCCTCCACTTT
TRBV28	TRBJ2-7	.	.	CATPTPLGTPPGQYF	TGTGCCACCCCCACGCCCCTCGGGACACCACCAGGGCAGTACTTC
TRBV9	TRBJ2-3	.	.	CASSTVADTQYF	TGTGCCAGCAGTACAGTGGCAGATACGCAGTATTTT
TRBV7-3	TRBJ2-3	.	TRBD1	CASSAIHGQEALTDTQYF	TGTGCCAGCAGCGCTATTCATGGACAGGAAGCCCTCACAGATACGCAGTATTTT
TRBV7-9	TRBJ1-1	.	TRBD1	CASSGAAGTGLSVQEAFF	TGTGCCAGCAGCGGTGCGGCCGGGACAGGGCTTTCGGTCCAGGAAGCTTTCTTT
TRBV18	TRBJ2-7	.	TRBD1	CASSPRDRGEQYF	TGTGCCAGCTCTCCGCGAGACAGGGGCGAGCAGTACTTC
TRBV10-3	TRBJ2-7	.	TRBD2	CAISNTGTRNEQYF	TGTGCCATCAGTAACACCGGGACTAGAAACGAGCAGTACTTC
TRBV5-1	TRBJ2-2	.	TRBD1	CASSFLAGGASGELFF	TGCGCCAGCAGCTTTTTAGCAGGGGGCGCGTCCGGGGAGCTGTTTTTT
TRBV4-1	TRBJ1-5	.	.	CASSRLPMGGINQPQHF	TGCGCCAGCAGCCGCTTACCTATGGGGGGGATAAATCAGCCCCAGCATTTT
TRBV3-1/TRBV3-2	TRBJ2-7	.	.	CASSHLGEAQYF	TGTGCCAGCAGCCATTTAGGGGAGGCGCAGTACTTC
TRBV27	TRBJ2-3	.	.	CASTSRSTDTQYF	TGTGCCAGCACTTCGCGGAGCACAGATACGCAGTATTTT
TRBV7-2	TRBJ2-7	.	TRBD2	CASSLGLALVSYEQYF	TGTGCCAGCAGCCTGGGACTAGCGCTCGTATCCTACGAGCAGTACTTC
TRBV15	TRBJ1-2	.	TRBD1	CATRAGTGEGYTF	TGTGCCACCAGAGCCGGGACAGGGGAGGGCTACACCTTC
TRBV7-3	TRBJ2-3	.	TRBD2	CASSLTAPHSGGLTDTQYF	TGTGCCAGCAGCTTAACGGCCCCCCATAGCGGGGGATTGACAGATACGCAGTATTTT
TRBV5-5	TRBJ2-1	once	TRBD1	CASSLGTGVYNEQFF	TGTGCCAGCAGCTTGGGGACAGGGGTCTACAATGAGCAGTTCTTC